One and the same sample provided the 14 T cell receptor beta chains below, sequenced in a study of T cell responses to AZD1222 COVID-19 vaccine. Only in-frame clones appear in the TCRdb table, and some are missing; sequencing was by immunoSEQ multiplex PCR. The table has under 150,000 clones, roughly 88% seen once. Material: peripheral blood, obtained on day 0 of MenACWY control vaccination. Receptors were obtained from an adult in good health.

The chain is built from TRBV11-2 and TRBJ1-2, with 7 bases identical to TRBD1. Germline-derived CDR1 and CDR2 are SGHAT and FQNNGV. V was pared by 4 bases and J by 6 bases, with 2 bases of the junction left unmatched. The CDR3 spans 12 residues. This chain's CDR3 is CASSSQGNGYTF. CDR3 sequence (DNA): TGTGCCAGCAGCTCACAGGGGAATGGCTACACCTTC.

V is TRBV6-1 and J is TRBJ1-4, with 8 bases fitting TRBD1. Germline V gene sequence: CDR1 MNHNS, CDR2 SASEGT. Trimming cost V 7 bases and J 4 bases; bases outside gene matches: 2. The CDR3 spans 13 residues. CDR3 sequence reads: CASNDRGNEKLFF. The CDR3 bases are TGTGCCAGCAACGACAGGGGTAATGAAAAACTGTTTTTT.

V is TRBV6-2 or TRBV6-3 and J is TRBJ1-2; TRBD1 agrees at 9 bases. The V segment lost 3 bases and the J segment 3 bases; nucleotides outside the gene matches: 11. The CDR3 sequence is 17 residues long. Germline V gene lookup returns CDR1 MNHEY and CDR2 SVGEGT. CDR3 amino acids: CASSYGTGKERYYGYTF. The CDR3 DNA is TGTGCCAGCAGTTATGGGACAGGGAAGGAGAGGTACTATGGCTACACCTTC.

The chain links TRBV25-1 to TRBJ1-6, with D unresolved. Trimming pared 1 base from V and 9 bases from J, leaving 4 bases between. The CDR3 loop spans 12 amino acids. Germline V gene sequence: CDR1 MGHDK, CDR2 SYGVNS. CDR3 sequence (DNA): TGTGCCAGCAGTGAATGGGGTTCACCCCTCCACTTT. This translates into CASSEWGSPLHF.

In its sample, this clone was seen once. The chain couples TRBV5-1 to TRBJ1-2; 10 nucleotides line up with TRBD1. This CDR3 region has 14 residues. CDR1 is SGHRS, CDR2 YFSETQ, per germline. V lost 3 bases to trimming and J lost 8 bases; unmatched junction nucleotides: 7. The CDR3 is CASSWNDRGLGYTF. The CDR3 bases are TGCGCCAGCAGCTGGAACGACAGGGGGCTCGGCTACACCTTC.

This chain links TRBV28 with TRBJ2-5, with D unclear. This CDR3 has 12 residues. The ends were cut back, 1 base at V and 5 bases at J, with 5 bases in the middle. Germline V gene sequence: CDR1 MDHEN, CDR2 SYDVKM. DNA of the CDR3: TGTGCCAGCAGTTTATCCAGGGAGACCCAGTACTTC. This gives the protein CASSLSRETQYF.

The chain carries TRBV6-4 and TRBJ1-1; no clear D gene. This CDR3 comprises 13 residues. Germline lookup yields CDR1 MRHNA and CDR2 SNTAGT. V shed 2 bases and J shed 6 bases, with 10 bases lying between them. The CDR3 coding sequence is TGTGCCAGCAGTGACCGGAGTGGGGCTGAAGCTTTCTTT. Amino acid sequence: CASSDRSGAEAFF.

The genes are TRBV9 and TRBJ1-2; tentative D call: TRBD1 (5 bases). Trimming stripped 2 bases from V and 1 base from J, with 12 bases between. This CDR3 comprises 15 residues. CDR1 is SGDLS, CDR2 YYNGEE, per germline. The CDR3 here is CASSVDSSLNYGYTF. The CDR3 DNA reads TGTGCCAGCAGCGTTGACAGTTCACTTAACTATGGCTACACCTTC.

CDR3 region: CASSFPGPGETQYF. CDR3 coding DNA: TGTGCCAGCAGCTTCCCGGGTCCGGGGGAGACCCAGTACTTC. The chain has TRBV11-3 and TRBJ2-5; possible D gene TRBD2, 5 bases. CDR1 and CDR2 from the germline V gene are SGHNT and YENEEA. The CDR3 is 14 amino acids. V lost 3 bases and J lost 5, with 13 bases in between.

This chain connects TRBV30 to TRBJ2-3, with 10 bases that match TRBD2. Losses at the gene ends were 3 bases for V and 0 bases for J; bases not matched to a gene: 6. Per germline, CDR1 GTSNPN and CDR2 SVGIG (reference sequence). The CDR3 has 16 residues. The CDR3 sequence is CAWSPGLAASTDTQYF. For the CDR3, the DNA is TGTGCCTGGAGCCCAGGACTAGCGGCGAGCACAGATACGCAGTATTTT.

The rearrangement uses TRBV14 and TRBJ2-2; no reliable D call. The CDR3 extends over 14 amino acids. V lost 1 base, J lost 4 bases, and 7 bases lay in between. Germline V gives CDR1 SGHDN, CDR2 FVKESK. The CDR3 DNA follows: TGTGCCAGCAGCCAAGTTAGGGCCACCGGGGAGCTGTTTTTT. Translation gives CASSQVRATGELFF. Full variable domain (missing parts from reference TRBV14 and TRBJ2-2): EAGVTQFPSHSVIEKGQTVTLRCDPISGHDNLYWYRRVMGKEIKFLLHFVKESKQDESGMPNNRFLAERTGGTYSTLKVQPAELEDSGVYFCASSQVRATGELFFGEGSRLTVL.

The chain joins TRBV2 to TRBJ1-2; the match to TRBD1 covers 11 bases. The CDR3 length is 13 residues. Trimming removed 5 bases from V and 7 bases from J; junction bases left unmatched: 3. Per the germline V gene, CDR1 is SNHLY and CDR2 is FYNNEI. DNA for the CDR3: TGTGCCAGCAGTAGGACAGGGGGCGGTGGCTACACCTTC. This gives the protein CASSRTGGGGYTF.

This chain joins TRBV3-1 (or the pseudogene TRBV3-2) and TRBJ1-5; D remains ambiguous. Trimming stripped 0 bases from V and 3 bases from J, with 12 bases between. The CDR3 length is 16 residues. CDR1 is LGHDT and CDR2 is YNNKEL in the germline V gene (reference sequence). CDR3 protein: CASSQDRGTSNQPQHF. The CDR3 region has the DNA TGTGCCAGCAGCCAAGATCGGGGAACGTCCAATCAGCCCCAGCATTTT.

This chain connects TRBV18 to TRBJ2-2; perhaps D is TRBD1 or TRBD2 (5 bases each). In germline, CDR1 is KGHSH, CDR2 LQKENI. The CDR3 is made up of 18 amino acids. Deletions cut 1 base from V and 2 bases from J, with 17 bases between. CDR3 region: CASSPRNRRGANTGELFF. The CDR3 nucleotides are TGTGCCAGCTCACCACGTAACCGGCGAGGGGCAAACACCGGGGAGCTGTTTTTT.